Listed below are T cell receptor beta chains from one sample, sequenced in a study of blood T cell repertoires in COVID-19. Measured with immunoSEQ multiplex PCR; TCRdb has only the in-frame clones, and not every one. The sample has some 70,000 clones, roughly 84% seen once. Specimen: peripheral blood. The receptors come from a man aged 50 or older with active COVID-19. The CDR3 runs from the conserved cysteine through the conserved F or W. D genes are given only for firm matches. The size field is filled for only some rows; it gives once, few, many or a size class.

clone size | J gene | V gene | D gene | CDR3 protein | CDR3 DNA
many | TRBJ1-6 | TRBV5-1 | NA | CASSEGGYNSPLHF | TGCGCCAGCAGCGAAGGGGGCTATAATTCACCCCTCCACTTT
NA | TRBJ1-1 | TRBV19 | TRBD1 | CASRPDRGAATEAFF | TGTGCCAGTAGGCCCGACAGGGGGGCGGCCACTGAAGCTTTCTTT
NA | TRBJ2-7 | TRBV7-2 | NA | CASRSGTYEQYF | TGTGCCAGCAGATCCGGGACCTACGAGCAGTACTTC
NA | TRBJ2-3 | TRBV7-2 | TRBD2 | CASSLLAGVADTQYF | TGTGCCAGCAGCTTGCTAGCGGGGGTAGCAGATACGCAGTATTTT
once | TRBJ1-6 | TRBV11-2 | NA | CASSLDATGSPLHF | TGTGCCAGCAGCTTAGACGCGACTGGATCACCCCTCCACTTT
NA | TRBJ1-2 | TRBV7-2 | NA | CASSEQGGADGYTF | TGTGCCAGCAGCGAACAGGGTGGTGCTGATGGCTACACCTTC
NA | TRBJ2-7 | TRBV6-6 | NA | CASSPESSYEQYF | TGTGCCAGCAGCCCCGAGAGCTCCTACGAGCAGTACTTC
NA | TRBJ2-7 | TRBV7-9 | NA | CASSRDRPYEQYF | TGTGCCAGCAGCCGTGACAGGCCCTACGAGCAGTACTTC
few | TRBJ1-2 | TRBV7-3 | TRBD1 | CASSATGDINYGYTF | TGTGCCAGCAGCGCAACAGGGGATATAAACTATGGCTACACCTTC
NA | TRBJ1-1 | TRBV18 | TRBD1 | CASSQQGVGNTEAFF | TGTGCCAGCTCACAACAGGGGGTGGGGAACACTGAAGCTTTCTTT
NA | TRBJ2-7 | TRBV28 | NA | CASRIRGVFVSYEQYF | TGTGCCAGCAGAATCAGGGGGGTGTTTGTGTCATACGAGCAGTACTTC
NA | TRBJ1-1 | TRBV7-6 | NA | CASSSSGEMNTEAFF | TGTGCCAGCAGCTCCTCAGGGGAAATGAACACTGAAGCTTTCTTT
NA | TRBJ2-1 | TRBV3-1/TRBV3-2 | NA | CASSQGTGEDEQFF | TGTGCCAGCAGCCAAGGGACTGGAGAGGATGAGCAGTTCTTC
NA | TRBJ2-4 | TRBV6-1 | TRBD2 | CASSERPSGGALSKNIQYF | TGTGCCAGCAGTGAACGTCCTAGCGGGGGGGCCCTATCCAAAAACATTCAGTACTTC
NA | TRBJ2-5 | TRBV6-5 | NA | CASKVLYSPRETQYF | TGTGCCAGCAAGGTCCTCTACAGCCCCCGAGAGACCCAGTACTTC
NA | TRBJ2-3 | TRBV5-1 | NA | CASSLASDTQYF | TGCGCCAGCAGCTTGGCCTCTGATACGCAGTATTTT
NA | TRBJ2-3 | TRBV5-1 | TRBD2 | CASSRTSGRAGDTQYF | TGCGCCAGCAGCCGCACTAGCGGGAGGGCCGGAGATACGCAGTATTTT
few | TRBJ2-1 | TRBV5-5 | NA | CASSLGRSSSYNEQFF | TGTGCCAGCAGCTTGGGCCGGAGCTCCTCCTACAATGAGCAGTTCTTC
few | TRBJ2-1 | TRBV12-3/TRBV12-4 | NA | CASSQGRDEQFF | TGTGCCAGCAGTCAGGGGAGGGATGAGCAGTTCTTC
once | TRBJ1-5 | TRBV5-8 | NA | CASSLSVPNQPQHF | TGTGCCAGCAGCCTCTCAGTGCCCAATCAGCCCCAGCATTTT
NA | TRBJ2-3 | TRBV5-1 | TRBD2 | CASSTRTSAGDTQYF | TGCGCCAGCAGCACCCGGACTAGCGCAGGAGATACGCAGTATTTT
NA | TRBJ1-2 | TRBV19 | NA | CASSRQALANYGYTF | TGTGCCAGTAGTAGGCAGGCCTTAGCTAACTATGGCTACACCTTC
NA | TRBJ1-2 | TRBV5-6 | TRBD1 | CASSLGQGHTF | TGTGCCAGCAGCTTGGGACAGGGTCACACCTTC
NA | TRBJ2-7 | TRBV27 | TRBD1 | CASSPEGALSYEQYF | TGTGCCAGCAGTCCCGAGGGGGCCCTTTCCTACGAGCAGTACTTC
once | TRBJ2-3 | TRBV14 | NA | CASSQKTLGLPQYF | TGTGCCAGCAGCCAAAAGACCCTTGGACTCCCGCAGTATTTT
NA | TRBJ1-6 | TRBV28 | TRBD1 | CASRPDRARFNSPLHF | TGTGCCAGCCGGCCGGACAGGGCTAGGTTCAATTCACCCCTCCACTTT
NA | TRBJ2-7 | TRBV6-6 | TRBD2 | CAISSGGRSYEQYF | TGTGCCATTTCGAGCGGGGGCCGCTCCTACGAGCAGTACTTC
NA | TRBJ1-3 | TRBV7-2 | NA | CASSLVGGGGNTIYF | TGTGCCAGCAGCTTAGTCGGAGGAGGTGGAAACACCATATATTTT
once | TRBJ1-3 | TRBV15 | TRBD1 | CATSRDFAGQGRRNTIYF | TGTGCCACCAGCAGAGATTTCGCCGGACAGGGTCGTAGAAACACCATATATTTT
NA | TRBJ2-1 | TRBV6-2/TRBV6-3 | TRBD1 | CASSYSTGGHNNEQFF | TGTGCCAGCAGTTACTCGACAGGGGGGCACAACAATGAGCAGTTCTTC
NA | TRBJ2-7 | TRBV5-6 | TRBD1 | CATSQGLSSYEQYF | TGTGCCACTTCACAGGGGTTAAGCTCCTACGAGCAGTACTTC
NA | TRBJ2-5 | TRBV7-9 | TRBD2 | CASSLVLGLAGAIQYF | TGTGCCAGCAGCTTAGTTCTAGGACTAGCGGGAGCGATCCAGTACTTC
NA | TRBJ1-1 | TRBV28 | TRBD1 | CASSSDRDTEAFF | TGTGCCAGCAGTTCAGACAGGGACACTGAAGCTTTCTTT
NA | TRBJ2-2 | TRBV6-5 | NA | CASSPANTGELFF | TGTGCCAGCAGTCCAGCGAACACCGGGGAGCTGTTTTTT
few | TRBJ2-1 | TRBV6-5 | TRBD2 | CASSRTSGGLPEQFF | TGTGCCAGCAGTCGGACTAGCGGGGGGCTTCCCGAGCAGTTCTTC
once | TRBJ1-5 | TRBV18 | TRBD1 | CASSPSGGDQPQHF | TGTGCCAGCTCACCCTCAGGGGGAGATCAGCCCCAGCATTTT
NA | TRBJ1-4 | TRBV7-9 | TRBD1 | CASSLETGAIEKLFF | TGTGCCAGCAGCTTAGAGACAGGGGCCATCGAAAAACTGTTTTTT
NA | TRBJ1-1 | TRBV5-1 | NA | CASSPNAGGTEAFF | TGCGCCAGCAGCCCGAACGCGGGGGGCACTGAAGCTTTCTTT
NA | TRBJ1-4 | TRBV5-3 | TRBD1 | CARSFGRLGQNEKLFF | TGTGCCAGAAGCTTTGGCCGGTTGGGACAGAATGAAAAACTGTTTTTT
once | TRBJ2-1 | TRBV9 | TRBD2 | CASSALTSAGGYNEQFF | TGTGCCAGCAGCGCCCTTACTAGCGCGGGGGGATACAATGAGCAGTTCTTC
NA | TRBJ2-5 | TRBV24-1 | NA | CATSDSSGPKTQYF | TGTGCCACCAGTGATTCCAGCGGGCCAAAGACCCAGTACTTC
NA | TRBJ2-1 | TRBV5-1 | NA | CASSLAIGPSGDEQFF | TGCGCCAGCAGCTTGGCCATAGGTCCCTCTGGAGATGAGCAGTTCTTC
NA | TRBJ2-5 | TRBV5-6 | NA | CASTTSQETQYF | TGTGCCAGCACCACTTCGCAAGAGACCCAGTACTTC
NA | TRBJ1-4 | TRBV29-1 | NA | CSVGTAEKLFF | TGCAGCGTTGGGACAGCTGAAAAACTGTTTTTT
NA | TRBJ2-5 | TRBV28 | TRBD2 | CAGSLWKGGAQETQYF | TGTGCCGGCAGTTTGTGGAAGGGAGGGGCCCAAGAGACCCAGTACTTC
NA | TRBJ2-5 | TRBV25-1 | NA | CASTAPQQGETQYF | TGTGCCAGCACCGCCCCCCAGCAGGGAGAGACCCAGTACTTC
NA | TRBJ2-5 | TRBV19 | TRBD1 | CASSIAGTGRETQYF | TGTGCCAGTAGTATAGCGGGGACAGGGAGAGAGACCCAGTACTTC
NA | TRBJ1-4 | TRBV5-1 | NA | CASSGGSGEKLFF | TGCGCCAGCAGTGGGGGGTCCGGTGAAAAACTGTTTTTT
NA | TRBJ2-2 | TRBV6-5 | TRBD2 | CASTAGSTGELFF | TGTGCCAGCACAGCGGGGTCCACCGGGGAGCTGTTTTTT
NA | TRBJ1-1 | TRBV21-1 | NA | CATRQGAWMNTEAFF | TGTGCCACCAGACAGGGTGCGTGGATGAACACTGAAGCTTTCTTT
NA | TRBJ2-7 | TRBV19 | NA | CASSILDSGAEQYF | TGTGCCAGTAGTATACTGGATAGTGGGGCCGAGCAGTACTTC
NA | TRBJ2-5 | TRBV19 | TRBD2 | CASSGLAAPLETQYF | TGTGCCAGTAGTGGACTAGCGGCCCCCCTGGAGACCCAGTACTTC
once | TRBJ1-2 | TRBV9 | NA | CASSVRQNYGYTF | TGTGCCAGCAGCGTGAGGCAGAACTATGGCTACACCTTC
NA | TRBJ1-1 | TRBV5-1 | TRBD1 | CASSLEGTGGNGGEAFF | TGCGCCAGCAGCTTGGAAGGGACAGGGGGAAATGGTGGTGAAGCTTTCTTT
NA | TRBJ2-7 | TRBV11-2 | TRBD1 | CASSLAGGVTYEQYF | TGTGCCAGCAGCTTAGCAGGGGGCGTTACCTACGAGCAGTACTTC
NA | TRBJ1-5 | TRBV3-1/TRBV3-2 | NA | CASSQDRGYQPQHF | TGTGCCAGCAGCCAAGATCGGGGTTATCAGCCCCAGCATTTT
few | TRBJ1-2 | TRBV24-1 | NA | CATSFQEFYGYTF | TGTGCCACCAGTTTTCAGGAATTCTATGGCTACACCTTC
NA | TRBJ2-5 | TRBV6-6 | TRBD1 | CASSPRTGGGGGETQYF | TGTGCCAGCAGTCCCAGGACAGGGGGCGGCGGGGGAGAGACCCAGTACTTC
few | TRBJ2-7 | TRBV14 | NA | CASSRLGDYEQYF | TGTGCCAGCAGCCGATTAGGAGATTACGAGCAGTACTTC